Listed here is a single T cell receptor beta chain. The data belong to a study of cytotoxic CD8 clonotypes in ibrutinib-treated CLL. The length of the CDR3 is 13 residues. The V gene's germline CDR1 is SEHNR and CDR2 FQNEAQ (reference sequence). The V and J ends lost 5 bases and 6 bases respectively, with 12 bases between them. TCRdb's copy holds only in-frame clones and misses some; the assay was immunoSEQ multiplex PCR. The sample holds fewer than 400,000 clones, 67% seen once. V is TRBV7-9 and J is TRBJ2-3; no reliable D call. Sequenced material: PBMCs, taken after 36 months of ibrutinib treatment. The clonotype originates from a human donor with chronic lymphocytic leukemia. In DNA form, the CDR3 reads TGTGCCAGCAGCCCAGCCGGCCGTGATACGCAGTATTTT. Its protein product is CASSPAGRDTQYF.